Listed below are T cell receptor beta chains from one sample, sequenced in a study of cytomegalovirus exposure and HLA in healthy donors. The protocol was immunoSEQ multiplex PCR, while the TCRdb copy is restricted to in-frame clones and leaves out a portion. The sample contains roughly 200,000 clones, 70% to 90% of which appear only once. The sequenced sample was PBMCs. The receptors shown here come from a young woman in good health and CMV-seronegative. Each CDR3 is given with its conserved first and last residue. D genes are given only for firm matches. Some rows have no size entry. The others give once, few or many, or a class for an expanded clone.

v_gene,abundance,d_gene,len,j_gene,CDR3aa,CDR3nt
TRBV5-1,.,TRBD2,15,TRBJ2-2,CASSYGLARPGELFF,TGCGCCAGCAGTTATGGACTAGCACGACCCGGGGAGCTGTTTTTT
TRBV2,.,.,13,TRBJ2-5,CASTGVARETQYF,TGTGCCAGCACGGGGGTAGCAAGAGAGACCCAGTACTTC
TRBV19,.,.,12,TRBJ1-1,CASTNRDTEAFF,TGTGCCAGTACCAACAGGGACACTGAAGCTTTCTTT
TRBV28,.,.,13,TRBJ2-7,CASSLSRGWEQYF,TGTGCCAGCAGCCTCAGTAGGGGTTGGGAGCAGTACTTC
TRBV7-3,.,TRBD2,15,TRBJ2-1,CASSPIAGGYNEQFF,TGTGCCAGCAGCCCTATAGCGGGGGGCTACAATGAGCAGTTCTTC
TRBV11-2,few,.,16,TRBJ2-1,CASSLVGGAIYNEQFF,TGTGCCAGCAGCTTAGTTGGCGGGGCGATCTACAATGAGCAGTTCTTC
TRBV6-1,.,TRBD1,12,TRBJ2-1,CASSRQGNEQFF,TGTGCCAGCAGCCGACAGGGTAATGAGCAGTTCTTC
TRBV10-2,.,.,12,TRBJ2-7,CASRVGSYEQYF,TGCGCCAGCAGGGTGGGGAGTTACGAGCAGTACTTC
TRBV19,.,TRBD2,13,TRBJ2-2,CASSNRGDGELFF,TGTGCCAGTAGTAATCGGGGGGACGGGGAGCTGTTTTTT
TRBV27,.,.,15,TRBJ2-3,CASSLLRGSTDTQYF,TGTGCCAGCAGTTTACTCCGCGGGAGCACAGATACGCAGTATTTT
TRBV5-6,.,.,16,TRBJ2-2,CASSSHGRASAGELFF,TGTGCCAGCAGCTCCCACGGCAGGGCGAGTGCCGGGGAGCTGTTTTTT
TRBV9,once,.,16,TRBJ2-2,CASSGVLGSRAGELFF,TGTGCCAGCAGCGGGGTTTTGGGGAGTCGGGCCGGGGAGCTGTTTTTT
TRBV13,.,TRBD1,16,TRBJ2-6,CASTRTGQSGANVLTF,TGTGCCAGCACTAGGACAGGACAATCTGGGGCCAACGTCCTGACTTTC
TRBV9,once,TRBD1,17,TRBJ2-5,CASSASYQGAGLETQYF,TGTGCCAGCAGCGCCTCCTACCAGGGGGCTGGGTTGGAGACCCAGTACTTC
TRBV6-5,.,.,15,TRBJ2-2,CASSYVRLNTGELFF,TGTGCCAGCAGTTACGTCCGACTGAACACCGGGGAGCTGTTTTTT
TRBV2,.,TRBD1,13,TRBJ1-3,CASRGQVGNTIYF,TGTGCCAGCAGGGGACAGGTCGGAAACACCATATATTTT
TRBV29-1,.,.,14,TRBJ2-1,CSVVAPGSYNEQFF,TGCAGCGTTGTTGCTCCCGGCTCCTACAATGAGCAGTTCTTC
TRBV9,few,.,15,TRBJ2-7,CASSPSAAASYEQYF,TGTGCCAGCAGCCCCTCAGCAGCGGCCTCCTACGAGCAGTACTTC
TRBV4-1,.,.,15,TRBJ1-1,CASSQASYSNTEAFF,TGCGCCAGCAGCCAAGCATCCTATTCGAACACTGAAGCTTTCTTT